These 12 T cell receptor beta chains came from one sample sequenced in a study of CD8 T cells in ankylosing spondylitis. General study results and limits: Blood from ankylosing spondylitis patients appeared to carry a characteristic roughly 8-variant TCR beta motif.

TCRdb fed the 5' RACE reads into MiXCR, producing one record per CDR3 protein. The sample has around 770,000 distinct CDR3 sequences; 12% are singletons. Their cognate antigens are unknown. Sequenced material: blood, either unsorted or a sorted T cell fraction (not recorded which). All receptors come from a male donor with ankylosing spondylitis.

This clonotype was seen a few times. The chain is built from TRBV10-2 and TRBJ1-4, with D unclear. The germline V gene encodes CDR1 WSHSY and CDR2 SAAADI. Trimming removed 0 bases from V and 10 bases from J, with 12 bases in between. The CDR3 runs 14 residues. CDR3 in amino acids: CASSESPVRGKLFF. The CDR3 coding sequence is TGCGCCAGCAGTGAGTCGCCAGTGCGAGGAAAACTGTTTTTT.

V and J are TRBV5-1 and TRBJ1-1, with D uncertain. This CDR3 contains 16 residues. Trimming stripped 0 bases from V and 0 bases from J, with 12 bases between. The germline gives CDR1 SGHRS, CDR2 YFSETQ. CDR3 sequence: CASSLVPQNMNTEAFF. For the CDR3, the DNA is TGCGCCAGCAGCTTGGTCCCCCAGAACATGAACACTGAAGCTTTCTTT.

This clonotype was seen a handful of times. V gene TRBV28 combines with J gene TRBJ1-5, with D unclear. Trimming removed 6 bases at V and 5 bases at J, with 23 bases between. This CDR3 region has 17 residues. The V gene's germline CDR1 is MDHEN and CDR2 SYDVKM. DNA of the CDR3: TGTGCCAGCAGGAACCCCCTCCGGGCTAATGAACATCAGCCCCAGCATTTT. As protein: CASRNPLRANEHQPQHF.

This clonotype has just a few counts. The V and J genes are TRBV29-1 and TRBJ1-4; no clear D. V was shortened by 4 bases and J by 8 bases, with 14 bases between the two germline ends. The germline V gene has CDR1 SQVTM and CDR2 ANQGSEA. CDR3 size: 13 residues. The CDR3 spells CSVAGLASEKLFF. CDR3 DNA: TGCAGCGTTGCAGGACTGGCTAGCGAAAAACTGTTTTTT.

Ten or more counts support this clonotype. V is TRBV20-1 and J is TRBJ1-3; D is unresolved. With 6 bases removed from V and 4 bases from J, the gap between germline ends came to 16 bases. CDR1 and CDR2 from the germline V gene are DFQATT and SNEGSKA (reference sequence). The CDR3 is 14 amino acids. CDR3 sequence reads: CSAASGSSGNTIYF. CDR3 nucleotide sequence: TGCAGTGCCGCCTCTGGGTCGTCGGGAAACACCATATATTTT.

This clonotype was detected many times. The gene calls are TRBV6-5 and TRBJ2-7; D possibly matches TRBD1 or TRBD2 (5 bases each). The V end lost 1 base, the J end lost 1 base, and 11 bases lay between the germline ends. Germline CDR1 is MNHEY and CDR2 is SVGAGI. The CDR3 covers 15 residues. CDR3 DNA: TGTGCCAGCAGTTACTTAAGGGACGAATCCTACGAGCAGTACTTC. The encoded protein is CASSYLRDESYEQYF.

This clonotype was seen repeatedly, ten times or more. The chain is built from TRBV9 and TRBJ1-1; no firm D call. This CDR3 is built from 13 residues. V was clipped by 6 bases and J by 1 base, with 10 bases between them. Germline V lookup: CDR1 SGDLS, CDR2 YYNGEE. The CDR3 region is CASTFMTNTEAFF. CDR3 sequence (DNA): TGTGCCAGCACGTTCATGACGAACACTGAAGCTTTCTTT.

In its sample, this clonotype was seen a few times. The rearrangement uses TRBV20-1 and TRBJ1-2, with 8 bases identical to TRBD1. V dropped 3 bases and J dropped 3; count of bases not matched to a gene: 9. Germline V gives CDR1 DFQATT, CDR2 SNEGSKA (reference sequence). The CDR3 contains 15 residues. The CDR3 is CSARRGDRGYYGYTF. Written as DNA, the CDR3 is TGCAGTGCTAGGAGAGGTGACAGGGGATACTATGGCTACACCTTC.

In its sample, this clonotype was seen a few times. The chain employs TRBV7-3 and TRBJ1-2; D remains ambiguous. Trimming shortened V by 5 bases and J by 5 bases, and 12 bases separated the two germline ends. The germline V gene encodes CDR1 SGHTA and CDR2 FQGTGA. This CDR3 region has 13 residues. The CDR3 loop reads CASSLSHGYGYTF. CDR3 nucleotides: TGTGCCAGCAGCCTCTCCCACGGGTATGGCTACACCTTC.

The J gene is TRBJ2-7, the V gene TRBV7-2; D is perhaps TRBD2 (6 bases). From germline, CDR1 is SGHTA and CDR2 FQGNSA. The CDR3 consists of 15 residues. V lost 3 bases, J lost 2 bases, and 14 bases lay in between. The CDR3 is CASSFRSGEAYEQYF. CDR3 nucleotides: TGTGCCAGCAGCTTTCGGTCGGGAGAGGCCTACGAGCAGTACTTC.

The chain is built from TRBV5-1 and TRBJ2-4; D perhaps matches TRBD1 (5 bases). CDR1 and CDR2 (germline): SGHRS, YFSETQ. Trimming stripped 3 bases from V and 9 bases from J, with 13 bases between. This CDR3 spans 13 amino acids. CDR3 amino acids: CASSSDTVAIQYF. The CDR3 DNA is TGCGCCAGCAGCTCGGACACCGTGGCCATTCAGTACTTC.

J is TRBJ2-5 and V is TRBV11-2; 11 bases align to TRBD2. The V and J ends lost 5 bases and 2 bases, in that order; junction bases with no gene match: 13. Germline V gene lookup returns CDR1 SGHAT and CDR2 FQNNGV. The CDR3 runs 18 residues. The CDR3 spells CASSRGFTSGSGQETQYF. CDR3 DNA sequence: TGTGCCAGCAGCCGAGGCTTTACTAGCGGGAGTGGACAAGAGACCCAGTACTTC.